This record looks at one TCR beta chain sequence and its context. Its antigen remains unknown. CDR1 and CDR2 (germline): LNHDA, SQIVND (reference sequence). The CDR3 is 14 amino acids. With 5 bases removed from V and 1 base from J, the gap between germline ends came to 11 bases. The data are from a study of T cells in localized non-small cell lung cancer. Notes on the study in general: Increased T cell density in blood showed an association with longer overall survival. Appearance in adjacent lung was seen for a median 57 of the top 100 tumor clones.

Repertoires were generated with immunoSEQ multiplex PCR, while TCRdb's copy carries only in-frame clones and drops some. Of 50,000 to 60,000 clones listed, around 82% were seen once; the top ten hold roughly 4.9%. The sequencing here drew on PBMCs, taken before any cancer treatment. The receptor's source is a woman aged 35 to 70 with stage II lung adenocarcinoma. The chain combines TRBV19 with TRBJ1-1, with D maybe TRBD1 (6 bases). In nucleotides, the CDR3 is TGTGCCAGTAGTCCCCGGACAGAGAACACTGAAGCTTTCTTT. Protein: CASSPRTENTEAFF.